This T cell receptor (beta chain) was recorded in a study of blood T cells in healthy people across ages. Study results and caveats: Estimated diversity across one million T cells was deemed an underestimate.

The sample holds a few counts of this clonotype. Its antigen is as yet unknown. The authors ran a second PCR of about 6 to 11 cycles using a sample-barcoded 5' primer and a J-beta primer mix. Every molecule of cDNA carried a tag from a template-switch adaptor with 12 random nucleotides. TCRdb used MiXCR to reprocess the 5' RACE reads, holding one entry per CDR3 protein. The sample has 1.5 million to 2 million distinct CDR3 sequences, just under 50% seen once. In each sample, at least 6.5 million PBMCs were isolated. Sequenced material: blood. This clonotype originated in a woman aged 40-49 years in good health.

The CDR3 protein is CASSLGQTHQETQYF. DNA of the CDR3: TGTGCCAGCAGCTTAGGACAGACTCATCAAGAGACCCAGTACTTC. The chain combines TRBV11-2 with TRBJ2-5; D possibly corresponds to TRBD1 (5 bases). The CDR3 loop spans 15 amino acids. The V and J ends lost 1 base and 2 bases respectively, with 11 bases between them. Germline CDR1 and CDR2: SGHAT and FQNNGV.